This entry lists 6 T cell receptor beta chains sequenced from one sample in a study of T cell changes during pregnancy in multiple sclerosis. Data came from immunoSEQ multiplex PCR; TCRdb stores just in-frame clones and leaves some out. The sample comprises approximately 70,000 clones, about 90% of which are singletons, and around 1.3% rests with the top ten. Sequencing used peripheral blood, obtained in the second trimester of pregnancy. Source of these receptors: a female donor in good health, enrolled as a control in a pregnancy study.

V is TRBV6-5 and J is TRBJ2-5; 10 bases map to TRBD1. The J call is uncertain, as TRBJ2-7 better fits the DNA end. The germline V gene encodes CDR1 MNHEY and CDR2 SVGAGI. This CDR3 is 15 amino acids long. This CDR3 reads CASSRTGTGAYEQYF. Written as DNA, the CDR3 is TGTGCCAGCAGTCGGACCGGGACAGGGGCCTACGAGCAGTACTTC.

This clone was seen only once. The chain is built from TRBV27 and TRBJ2-7; D unresolved. The germline V and J ends were trimmed by 4 bases and 2 bases, with 3 bases remaining between them. This CDR3 contains 11 residues. CDR1 and CDR2 (germline): MNHEY, SMNVEV (reference sequence). CDR3 coding DNA: TGTGCCAGCAGTTCCGCCTACGAGCAGTACTTC. Translating gives CASSSAYEQYF.

The table lists this clone with a few counts. The chain recombines TRBV7-9 with TRBJ1-1; 8 bases match TRBD1. The CDR3 contains 14 residues. The J segment lost 3 bases and the V segment lost 4 bases, leaving 4 bases of the junction unmatched. The germline CDR1 and CDR2 sequences are SEHNR and FQNEAQ (reference sequence). The CDR3 DNA sequence: TGTGCCAGCAGCTCGGGACAGGTTCACACTGAAGCTTTCTTT. Residues: CASSSGQVHTEAFF.

The V and J genes are TRBV7-9 and TRBJ2-3, with TRBD2 matching over 13 bases. This CDR3 is built from 18 residues. Germline CDR1 is SEHNR and CDR2 is FQNEAQ (reference sequence). J lost 1 base, V lost 5 bases, and 9 bases had no gene match. The CDR3 is CASSPWTSGSGGTDTQYF. As DNA, the CDR3 is TGTGCCAGCAGCCCTTGGACTAGCGGGAGTGGAGGCACAGATACGCAGTATTTT. Full variable domain (rest looked up from reference TRBV7-9 and TRBJ2-3): DTGVSQNPRHKITKRGQNVTFRCDPISEHNRLYWYRQTLGQGPEFLTYFQNEAQLEKSRLLSDRFSAERPKGSFSTLEIQRTEQGDSAMYLCASSPWTSGSGGTDTQYFGPGTRLTVL.

The chain joins TRBV7-9 to TRBJ2-3; possibly TRBD1 for D (5 bases). V lost 4 bases and J lost 7, with 21 bases in between. The length of the CDR3 is 16 residues. In germline, CDR1 is SEHNR, CDR2 FQNEAQ (reference sequence). The CDR3 DNA sequence: TGTGCCAGCAGCTCCAATCGGATAGACAGATTTTATACGCAGTATTTT. Amino acid sequence: CASSSNRIDRFYTQYF. The whole variable domain, filled in from reference TRBV7-9 and TRBJ2-3, reads DTGVSQNPRHKITKRGQNVTFRCDPISEHNRLYWYRQTLGQGPEFLTYFQNEAQLEKSRLLSDRFSAERPKGSFSTLEIQRTEQGDSAMYLCASSSNRIDRFYTQYFGPGTRLTVL.

The chain couples TRBV13 to TRBJ2-3; D is perhaps TRBD2 (6 bases). Between the trimmed V and J ends, which lost 4 bases and 0 bases, there was a span of 20 bases. CDR3 length: 18 residues. CDR1 and CDR2 (germline): PRHDT, FYEKMQ (reference sequence). The CDR3 loop reads CASSSLGHGGLSTDTQYF. CDR3 nucleotides: TGTGCCAGCAGCTCATTGGGGCACGGAGGGCTCAGCACAGATACGCAGTATTTT.